These 17 T cell receptor beta chains share one sample of origin, sequenced in a study of T-cell reconstitution after alpha-beta-depleted transplantation in children. For TCRbeta, the library was prepared with unique molecular identifiers. TCRdb passed the PCR reads through MiXCR, listing each CDR3 protein once. The data show about 360,000 distinct CDR3 sequences, with approximately 12% seen just once and 4% to 5.5% held by the top ten. The sequenced sample was PBMCs, obtained from the stem cell graft. Receptors were obtained from a human donor who donated a stem cell graft to a child with Fanconi anemia.

In this sample, this clonotype turned up a few times. V is TRBV27 and J is TRBJ2-3; 10 bases agree with TRBD1. The CDR3 runs 13 residues. J lost 4 bases, V lost 6 bases, and 1 base had no gene match. Germline V CDR1 and CDR2: MNHEY, SMNVEV (reference sequence). As DNA, the CDR3 is TGTGCCAGCAGGACAGGGGGCGCAGATACGCAGTATTTT. Translating it yields CASRTGGADTQYF.

This clonotype came up a few times. The rearrangement uses TRBV4-3 and TRBJ1-1, with D hard to call. The ends were cut back, 1 base at V and 6 bases at J, with 9 bases in the middle. The V gene's germline CDR1 is LGHNA and CDR2 YSLEER. This CDR3 comprises 13 residues. CDR3 DNA: TGCGCCAGCAGCCAAGTGCGAGGGTCTGAAGCTTTCTTT. It codes for CASSQVRGSEAFF.

This clonotype was found a few times. CDR3 amino acids: CASSQGGPLLAGELFF. CDR3 bases: TGTGCCAGCAGCCAAGGGGGTCCCCTTCTGGCCGGGGAGCTGTTTTTT. The rearrangement links TRBV3-1 to TRBJ2-2; unclear D gene. V lost 1 base and J 6 bases, leaving 15 bases between the germline ends. The CDR3 length is 16 residues. Germline lookup yields CDR1 LGHDT and CDR2 YNNKEL (reference sequence).

This clonotype was seen many times. This chain links TRBV6-5 with TRBJ2-6; 8 nucleotides line up with TRBD1. Germline lookup yields CDR1 MNHEY and CDR2 SVGAGI. V shed 4 bases, J shed 2 bases, and the junction held 10 bases outside the gene matches. The CDR3 length is 18 residues. CDR3 DNA sequence: TGTGCCAGCAGTTCCGGGACAGGACTGGGGGCTGGGGCCAACGTCCTGACTTTC. It yields the protein CASSSGTGLGAGANVLTF.

This clonotype showed up many times. V and J are TRBV30 and TRBJ2-2; 7 bases line up with TRBD1. Germline trimming cut 5 bases from V and 1 base from J; bases unmatched to any gene: 4. The CDR3 runs to 14 residues. Germline V gene data show CDR1 as GTSNPN and CDR2 as SVGIG (reference sequence). CDR3 DNA sequence: TGTGCCTGGCCCGGGGACAGGAACACCGGGGAGCTGTTTTTT. This translates into CAWPGDRNTGELFF.

This clonotype showed up many times. The chain links TRBV7-2 to TRBJ2-2, with D hard to call. Trimming stripped 3 bases from V and 6 bases from J, with 5 bases between. Germline lookup yields CDR1 SGHTA and CDR2 FQGNSA. The CDR3 length is 12 residues. This chain's CDR3 is CASSFYPGELFF. The CDR3 DNA reads TGTGCCAGCAGCTTTTACCCCGGGGAGCTGTTTTTT. The variable domain in full, completed from reference TRBV7-2 and TRBJ2-2, reads GAGVSQSPSNKVTEKGKDVELRCDPISGHTALYWYRQSLGQGLEFLIYFQGNSAPDKSGLPSDRFSAERTGGSVSTLTIQRTQQEDSAVYLCASSFYPGELFFGEGSRLTVL.

This clonotype was observed at least ten times. The chain couples TRBV20-1 to TRBJ1-2; 8 nucleotides align to TRBD1. V was clipped by 1 base and J by 8 bases; unmatched bases: 9. The CDR3 spans 14 residues. Germline CDR1 and CDR2: DFQATT and SNEGSKA (reference sequence). The CDR3 reads CSARVGQGSRGYTF. CDR3 coding DNA: TGCAGTGCTAGAGTCGGACAGGGATCCCGAGGCTACACCTTC.

The chain carries TRBV5-6 and TRBJ2-2, with D tentatively TRBD1 (5 bases). Trimming removed 0 bases from V and 6 bases from J, with 9 bases in between. The CDR3 sequence is 14 residues long. Germline V lookup: CDR1 SGHDT, CDR2 YYEEEE. Written as DNA, the CDR3 is TGTGCCAGCAGCTTGGGGGGCGTCGCCGGGGAGCTGTTTTTT. Translation: CASSLGGVAGELFF. The full variable domain, in which reference TRBV5-6 and TRBJ2-2 provide the parts outside the CDR3, is DAGVTQSPTHLIKTRGQQVTLRCSPKSGHDTVSWYQQALGQGPQFIFQYYEEEERQRGNFPDRFSGHQFPNYSSELNVNALLLGDSALYLCASSLGGVAGELFFGEGSRLTVL.

This sequence joins TRBV12-3 or TRBV12-4 and TRBJ2-2, with a tentative D call TRBD1 (5 bases). CDR3 length: 12 amino acids. V shed 8 bases and J shed 6 bases, with 10 bases lying between them. CDR3 residues: CASRRVPGELFF. The CDR3 nucleotides are TGTGCCAGCCGCAGGGTCCCCGGGGAGCTGTTTTTT.

The chain is built from TRBV27 and TRBJ2-1; D might be TRBD2 (7 bases). There are 15 residues in the CDR3. V was trimmed by 2 bases and J by 6 bases, leaving 14 bases between them. Germline V gene sequence: CDR1 MNHEY, CDR2 SMNVEV (reference sequence). The CDR3 DNA follows: TGTGCCAGCAGTTTAAGGGGGAGCGGGACCAATGAGCAGTTCTTC. Protein product: CASSLRGSGTNEQFF.

The V and J genes are TRBV20-1 and TRBJ2-5; a weak D match, TRBD1 (5 bases). CDR3 length: 15 residues. Trimming cost V 6 bases and J 0 bases, with 17 bases left between them. CDR1 is DFQATT and CDR2 is SNEGSKA in the germline V gene (reference sequence). CDR3 region: CSAPSQDPYQETQYF. DNA for the CDR3: TGCAGTGCGCCTTCACAGGACCCGTACCAAGAGACCCAGTACTTC.

Ten or more counts support this clonotype. J is TRBJ1-1 and V is TRBV5-1; no firm D call. Germline loops: CDR1 SGHRS, CDR2 YFSETQ. The V and J ends lost 0 bases and 0 bases respectively, with 9 bases between them. This CDR3 has 15 residues. The CDR3 sequence: CASSLEPEMNTEAFF. The DNA for the CDR3 is TGCGCCAGCAGCTTGGAGCCGGAGATGAACACTGAAGCTTTCTTT.

In the case of this clonotype: A much larger clone is a single base away; this may be a read error. The CDR3 carries no conserved terminal phenylalanine or tryptophan, so it likely arises from a read error. The chain's CDR3 is CASSGNNSPLHL. In DNA, the CDR3 is TGTGCCAGCAGTGGTAACAATTCACCCCTCCACCTT. This chain connects TRBV2 to TRBJ1-6; no clear D. Trimming left V 4 bases short and J 7 bases short, with 5 bases between. Germline CDR1 SNHLY, CDR2 FYNNEI. The CDR3 loop spans 12 amino acids.

This clonotype was seen only a few times. The chain recombines TRBV10-3 with TRBJ1-2; D unclear. Germline lookup yields CDR1 ENHRY and CDR2 SYGVKD. This CDR3 comprises 16 residues. V lost 6 bases and J 3 bases, leaving 20 bases between the germline ends. CDR3: CAIRSFETTYDYGYTF. The DNA for the CDR3 is TGTGCCATCAGGAGCTTTGAGACAACCTACGACTATGGCTACACCTTC.

This chain uses TRBV5-1 with TRBJ1-2, with a possible D match to TRBD1 (6 bases). Trimming took off 2 bases at V and 2 bases at J, with 13 bases between the two ends. This CDR3 has 15 amino acids. CDR1 SGHRS and CDR2 YFSETQ come from the germline V gene. CDR3 coding DNA: TGCGCCAGCAGCTTCGGGGGGGCCGGCAACTATGGCTACACCTTC. Its protein is CASSFGGAGNYGYTF.

The rearrangement joins TRBV30 to TRBJ1-5; no clear D gene. Germline values: CDR1 GTSNPN, CDR2 SVGIG (reference sequence). CDR3 length: 13 residues. V was shortened by 0 bases and J by 2 bases, with 5 bases between the two germline ends. This CDR3 is CAWSVFGNQPQHF. Here the CDR3 DNA reads TGTGCCTGGAGTGTTTTTGGCAATCAGCCCCAGCATTTT.

This clonotype was seen a handful of times. This chain connects TRBV29-1 to TRBJ1-4, with unresolved D. Trimming shortened V by 0 bases and J by 8 bases, and 16 bases separated the two germline ends. The germline CDR1 and CDR2 sequences are SQVTM and ANQGSEA. There are 15 residues in the CDR3. The CDR3: CSVEDRGSFREKLFF. The CDR3 region has the DNA TGCAGCGTTGAAGATCGAGGCAGCTTCCGAGAAAAACTGTTTTTT.